This is a list of T cell receptor beta chains from one sample in a study of TIL therapy for anti-PD-1-resistant metastatic lung cancer. The repertoire was sequenced with immunoSEQ multiplex PCR; TCRdb's copy has only in-frame clones and lacks some. The sample lists around 15,000 clones, roughly 82% occurring once. The material sequenced was blood, taken at baseline. Receptors were obtained from a person aged 25 to 85 with non-small cell lung cancer. The CDR3 runs from the conserved cysteine through the conserved F or W. Each record gives: J gene, D gene, V gene, clone size, CDR3 DNA, CDR3 protein. D genes are given only for firm matches. Clone size is shown for a subset of rows, as once, few, many or a class of expanded clone.

TRBJ1-5 - TRBV5-6 - TGTGCCAGCAGCTCGTGGGGGGGGCCGGGCAATCAGCCCCAGCATTTT CASSSWGGPGNQPQHF
TRBJ1-6 - TRBV11-2 few TGTGCCAGCCAACCAGGGTTCCGCACTCGTTCACCCCTCCACTTT CASQPGFRTRSPLHF
TRBJ1-3 - TRBV7-3 - TGTGCCAGCAGCACCGTAAAGGGCCGGGGATCCAAGAGCTCTGGAAACACCATATATTTT CASSTVKGRGSKSSGNTIYF
TRBJ1-6 - TRBV9 - TGTGCCAGCAGCCGTAGACAGGACAATTCACCCCTCCACTTT CASSRRQDNSPLHF
TRBJ2-2 - TRBV10-3 - TGTGCCATCAGGTCAGCTACCGGGGAGCTGTTTTTT CAIRSATGELFF
TRBJ1-2 - TRBV28 - TGTGCCATCCCTTGGGGGCTTTGGGGCTACACCTTC CAIPWGLWGYTF
TRBJ1-6 - TRBV7-9 - TGTGCCAGCAGCTTAGTAGCCCCGAGCTCCTATAATTCACCCCTCCACTTT CASSLVAPSSYNSPLHF
TRBJ2-3 - TRBV4-1 once TGCGCCAGCAGCCAAGGAAAGCAGGGAGGTTCAGATACGCAGTATTTT CASSQGKQGGSDTQYF
TRBJ1-5 TRBD1 TRBV2 - TGTGCCAGCAGAACCCTGGGACAGGGGAATCAGCCCCAGCATTTT CASRTLGQGNQPQHF
TRBJ1-5 - TRBV5-8 - TGTGCCAGCAGCTCGTTGGGGGGCTATCAGCCCCAGCATTTT CASSSLGGYQPQHF
TRBJ2-3 - TRBV6-1 - TGTGCCAGCAGCCCACTAGGGGGGGTTACAGATACGCAGTATTTT CASSPLGGVTDTQYF
TRBJ2-5 TRBD2 TRBV30 - TGTGCCTGGAGCGGCATGGCTCGGACTAGCGGGAGTCAGTACCAAGAGACCCAGTACTTC CAWSGMARTSGSQYQETQYF
TRBJ2-7 - TRBV2 - TGTGCCAGCAGTGAGCAGATCGTACGAGGAGGTGTGTACTTC CASSEQIVRGGVYF
TRBJ1-1 - TRBV4-3 - TGCGCCAGCAGCCAAGACAGGGGAGGGGCTGAAGCTTTCTTT CASSQDRGGAEAFF
TRBJ1-2 - TRBV6-5 - TGTGCCAGCAGTGAACGGGTCAGGGCGCAGGGCTACACCTTC CASSERVRAQGYTF
TRBJ2-1 TRBD2 TRBV5-6 once TGTGCCAGCAGTCCTCGACTAGCGGAGCAGTTCTTC CASSPRLAEQFF
TRBJ1-1 TRBD1 TRBV2 few TGTGCCAGCAGCGGGACAGTGAACACTGAAGCTTTCTTT CASSGTVNTEAFF
TRBJ2-1 TRBD1 TRBV9 - TGTGCCAGCAGCCCCCATCCAGACAGGGCCCATGAGCAGTTCTTC CASSPHPDRAHEQFF
TRBJ2-1 TRBD1 TRBV4-2 - TGTGCCAGCAGCCAAGGATACTCCGGGACAGTTTACAATGAGCAGTTCTTC CASSQGYSGTVYNEQFF
TRBJ2-3 TRBD1 TRBV5-4 once TGTGCCAGCAGCCTCCAGGGGGCGAAAGATACGCAGTATTTT CASSLQGAKDTQYF
TRBJ2-5 TRBD1 TRBV29-1 few TGCAGCGTTGGGTTACCAGGGGGCCAGGAGACCCAGTACTTC CSVGLPGGQETQYF
TRBJ1-1 - TRBV19 - TGTGCCAGCTATACCCTTCACCGGGACTCCATGAACACTGAAGCTTTCTTT CASYTLHRDSMNTEAFF
TRBJ2-2 - TRBV19 - TGTGCCAGTACAGTGGGCCCGAGGGCGACCGGGGAGCTGTTTTTT CASTVGPRATGELFF
TRBJ1-1 TRBD1 TRBV4-1 - TGCGCCAGCAGCCAAGACCCCGGACAGGGACGCCCTGAAGCTTTCTTT CASSQDPGQGRPEAFF
TRBJ1-2 - TRBV5-6 - TGTGCCAGCAGCTTTACGGCTGAATATGGCTACACCTTC CASSFTAEYGYTF
TRBJ2-3 - TRBV5-1 once TGCGCCAGCAGCCCCACTAGTTCTAGCACAGATACGCAGTATTTT CASSPTSSSTDTQYF
TRBJ1-6 - TRBV6-6 - TGTGCCAGCCGCATCGAGGGAGGGTATAATTCACCCCTCCACTTT CASRIEGGYNSPLHF
TRBJ2-5 TRBD1 TRBV7-7 - TGTGCCAGCAGCTTAATGGCAGGGGGCCAAGAGACCCAGTACTTC CASSLMAGGQETQYF
TRBJ1-4 TRBD1 TRBV28 - TGTGCCAGCACCTTACGGAGACAGGGCGGTGAAAAACTGTTTTTT CASTLRRQGGEKLFF
TRBJ1-1 - TRBV2 - TGTGCCAGCAGTGATAGAGGCCAGAACACTGAAGCTTTCTTT CASSDRGQNTEAFF
TRBJ1-1 - TRBV18 - TGTGCCAGCTCACCACTGCCCCAGAACACTGAAGCTTTCTTT CASSPLPQNTEAFF
TRBJ2-1 TRBD2 TRBV5-4 - TGTGCCAGCAGCCCCCGACTAGCGGGGTACAATGAGCAGTTCTTC CASSPRLAGYNEQFF
TRBJ2-1 - TRBV5-1 - TGCGCCAGCAGCTTGGGCCCTCCCAATAATTTCAATGAGCAGTTCTTC CASSLGPPNNFNEQFF
TRBJ1-3 TRBD1 TRBV7-2 - TGTGCCAGCAGCTACTCCGGGACAGCCTCTGGAAACACCATATATTTT CASSYSGTASGNTIYF
TRBJ1-6 - TRBV7-9 - TGTGCCAGCAGCACCACCGGGACAAGTAATTCACCCCTCCACTTT CASSTTGTSNSPLHF
TRBJ1-2 - TRBV27 - TGTGCCAGCAGGAGGAGGGGTAACTATGGCTACACCTTC CASRRRGNYGYTF
TRBJ2-3 TRBD2 TRBV6-6 - TGTGCCAGCAGGGTACTAGCGGCGCAGTATTTT CASRVLAAQYF
TRBJ2-5 TRBD1 TRBV9 few TGTGCCAGCAGCGTAGTGGGCAGGGGGCTAGGAGAGACCCAGTACTTC CASSVVGRGLGETQYF
TRBJ1-5 - TRBV6-5 - TGTGCCAGCAGTTACGCGGGGGGCGGTCAGCCCCAGCATTTT CASSYAGGGQPQHF
TRBJ2-3 TRBD2 TRBV6-5 - TGTGCCAGCAGTCGACTAGCGGATTCCACAGATACGCAGTATTTT CASSRLADSTDTQYF
TRBJ2-1 - TRBV6-5 - TGTGCCAGCAGTCGTCACGAGACAGGTTATGAGCAGTTCTTC CASSRHETGYEQFF
TRBJ2-1 TRBD2 TRBV5-1 - TGCGCCAGCAGCTTGGGGTTTTCTAGCGGGGTTTACAATGAGCAGTTCTTC CASSLGFSSGVYNEQFF
TRBJ1-3 TRBD1 TRBV9 - TGTGCCAGCAGCGCGACAGGGGGCAGAAACACCATATATTTT CASSATGGRNTIYF
TRBJ1-1 - TRBV27 - TGTGCCAGCAGTTTTACCAGGAAGAACACTGAAGCTTTCTTT CASSFTRKNTEAFF
TRBJ1-5 TRBD1 TRBV7-9 - TGTGCCAGCAGCTTAGGGGGACAGGGAGGCCATCAGCCCCAGCATTTT CASSLGGQGGHQPQHF
TRBJ1-1 - TRBV4-1 - TGCGCCAGCAGCCCTCGTGGCTTTCGGAGCGGGAGTGAAGCTTTCTTT CASSPRGFRSGSEAFF
TRBJ1-1 TRBD1 TRBV14 - TGTGCCAGCAGCCAAATACAGGGGGAAGGGACTGAAGCTTTCTTT CASSQIQGEGTEAFF
TRBJ2-5 - TRBV20-1 - TGCAGTGCAAGGAGTATAGAGACCCAGTACTTC CSARSIETQYF
TRBJ1-2 - TRBV5-1 - TGCGCCAGCAGCCCCCAGACAGAGGTTAACTATGGCTACACCTTC CASSPQTEVNYGYTF
TRBJ2-7 TRBD1 TRBV5-6 - TGTGCCAGCAGGGCGACGGACAGGGGCTCCTACGAGCAGTACTTC CASRATDRGSYEQYF